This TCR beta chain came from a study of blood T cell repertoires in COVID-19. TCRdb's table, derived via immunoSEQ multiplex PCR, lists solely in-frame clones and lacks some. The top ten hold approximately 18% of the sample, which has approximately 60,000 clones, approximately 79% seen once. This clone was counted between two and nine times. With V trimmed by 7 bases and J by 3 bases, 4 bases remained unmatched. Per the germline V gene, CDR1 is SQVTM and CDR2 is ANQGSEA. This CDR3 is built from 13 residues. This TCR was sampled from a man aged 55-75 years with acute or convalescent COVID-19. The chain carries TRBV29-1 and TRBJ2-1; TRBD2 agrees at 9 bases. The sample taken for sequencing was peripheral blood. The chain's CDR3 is CSAELAGYNEQFF. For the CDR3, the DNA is TGCAGCGCGGAACTAGCGGGCTACAATGAGCAGTTCTTC.